This T cell receptor beta chain derives from a study of blood T cell dynamics during melanoma immunotherapy. Study details: Standard first-line treatment here was pembrolizumab or nivolumab plus ipilimumab in metastatic melanoma.

The CDR3 extends over 23 amino acids. The time point denotes: week 3, after first cycle of checkpoint inhibitor. Response was assessed by RECIST 1.1 at 12 weeks, except a couple of rapid progressors. Prior systemic cancer therapy, immunosuppressant use and other active malignancies excluded patients. Some clones are missing from TCRdb's copy, which holds only in-frame ones; the method was immunoSEQ multiplex PCR. The data contain about 170 clones, over 80% of them seen just once; the ten biggest clones take up over 9.5%. The chain combines TRBV12-2 with TRBJ2-6; the table names TRBD2, a call not compared with the DNA. TRBV12-2 is a pseudogene locus. The clonotype was recovered from a human donor with melanoma. The sample in question was naive CD8+ T cells from blood, obtained from a patient treated with checkpoint blockade. This chain's CDR3 is CASREFTTPHKVATQSRANVLTF. The CDR3 bases are TGTGCAAGTCGCGAATTCACGACTCCACACAAAGTCGCCACACAAAGTCGGGCCAACGTCCTGACTTTC.